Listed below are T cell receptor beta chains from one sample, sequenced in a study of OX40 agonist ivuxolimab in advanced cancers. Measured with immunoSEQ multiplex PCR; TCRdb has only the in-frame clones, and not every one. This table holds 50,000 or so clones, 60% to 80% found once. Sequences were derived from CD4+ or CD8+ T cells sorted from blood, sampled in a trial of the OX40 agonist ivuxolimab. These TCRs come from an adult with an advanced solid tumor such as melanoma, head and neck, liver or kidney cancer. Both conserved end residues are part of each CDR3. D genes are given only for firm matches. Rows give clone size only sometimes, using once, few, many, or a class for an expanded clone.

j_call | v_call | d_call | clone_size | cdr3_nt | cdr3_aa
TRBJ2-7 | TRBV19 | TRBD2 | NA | TGTGCCAGTAGTCTCGCATTAGCGGGACCCTCCTACGAGCAGTACTTC | CASSLALAGPSYEQYF
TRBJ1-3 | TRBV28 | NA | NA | TGTGCCACGTCCCGGGGGGGAGCTGGAAACACCATATATTTT | CATSRGGAGNTIYF
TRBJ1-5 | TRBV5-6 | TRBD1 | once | TGTGCCAGCAGCCGTTGGGGGACAGGAGAAGGGCCCCAGCATTTT | CASSRWGTGEGPQHF
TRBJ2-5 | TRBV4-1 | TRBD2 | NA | TGCGCCAGCAGCTCCCGTGTACTAGCGGGAGGGGAGACCCAGTACTTC | CASSSRVLAGGETQYF
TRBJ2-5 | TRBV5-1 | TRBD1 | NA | TGCGCCAGCAGCGGACAGGGGAACTTGGGAGAGACCCAGTACTTC | CASSGQGNLGETQYF
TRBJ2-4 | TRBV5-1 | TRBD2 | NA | TGCGCCAGCAGCTTGGATCCTAGCGGCTATGAGCTAGCCAAAAACATTCAGTACTTC | CASSLDPSGYELAKNIQYF
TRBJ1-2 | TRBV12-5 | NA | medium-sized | TGTGCTAGTGGTTCCATCCCGGATTATGGCTACACCTTC | CASGSIPDYGYTF
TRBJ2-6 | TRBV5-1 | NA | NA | TGCGCCAGCAGCTTGGGTGCCTCTGGGGCCAACGTCCTGACTTTC | CASSLGASGANVLTF
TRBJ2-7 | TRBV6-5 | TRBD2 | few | TGTGCCAGCAGTTACTTCCGGGAGGGCTACGAGCAGTACTTC | CASSYFREGYEQYF
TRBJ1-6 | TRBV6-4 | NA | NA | TGTGCCAGCAGTGAGGGGGTTGGCTCACCCCTCCACTTT | CASSEGVGSPLHF
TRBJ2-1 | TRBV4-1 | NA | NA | TGCGCCAGCAGCCAAGTTTGGCGGGCAAGCTCCTACAATGAGCAGTTCTTC | CASSQVWRASSYNEQFF
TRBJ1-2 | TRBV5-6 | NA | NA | TGTGCCAGCAGCGCTATCGTTCCTAGGGGGACCAACTATGGCTACACCTTC | CASSAIVPRGTNYGYTF
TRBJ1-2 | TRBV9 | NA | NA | TGTGCCAGCAGCCTCAATCGGGGGACCTATGGCTACACCTTC | CASSLNRGTYGYTF
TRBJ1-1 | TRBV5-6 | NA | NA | TGTGCCAGCAGCCCACTGATCGGGGACACTGAAGCTTTCTTT | CASSPLIGDTEAFF
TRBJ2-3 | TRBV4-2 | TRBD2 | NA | TGTGCCAGCAGCCTTGATTGGGCGGGAGCTTTCGGCACAGATACGCAGTATTTT | CASSLDWAGAFGTDTQYF
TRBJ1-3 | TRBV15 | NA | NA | TGTGCCACCAGCAGAGACTATAATGGAAACACCATATATTTT | CATSRDYNGNTIYF
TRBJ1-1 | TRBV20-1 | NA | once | TGCAGTGCTATTTCTGAGGGGGCTTTCTTT | CSAISEGAFF
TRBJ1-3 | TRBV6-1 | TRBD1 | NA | TGTGCCAGCAGAAGGGACAGCTCTTCTGGAAACACCATATATTTT | CASRRDSSSGNTIYF
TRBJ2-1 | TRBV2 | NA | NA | TGTGCCAGCGGGGCGAGCTACAATGAGCAGTTCTTC | CASGASYNEQFF
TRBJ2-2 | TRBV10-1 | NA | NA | TGCGCCAGCAGTGAACAGACGAACACCGGGGAGCTGTTTTTT | CASSEQTNTGELFF
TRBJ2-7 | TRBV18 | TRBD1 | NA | TGTGCCAGCTCACCAAAGACAGGGGCCTTCTACGAGCAGTACTTC | CASSPKTGAFYEQYF
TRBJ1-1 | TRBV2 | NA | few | TGTGCCAGCAGTGAAGAGGGGAACACTGAAGCTTTCTTT | CASSEEGNTEAFF
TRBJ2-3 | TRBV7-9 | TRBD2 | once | TGTGCCAGCAGTGAGGTAGCGGGAACAGATACGCAGTATTTT | CASSEVAGTDTQYF
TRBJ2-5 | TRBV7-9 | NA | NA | TGTGCCAGCAGCAAGCTAAGGGACCAAGAGACCCAGTACTTC | CASSKLRDQETQYF
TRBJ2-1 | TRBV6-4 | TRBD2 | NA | TGTGCCAGCAGTGTCGGGACTAGCGTTTACAATGAGCAGTTCTTC | CASSVGTSVYNEQFF
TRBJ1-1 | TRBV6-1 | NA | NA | TGTGCCAGCTCTCCCCTCGGGGGGTCGAACACTGAAGCTTTCTTT | CASSPLGGSNTEAFF
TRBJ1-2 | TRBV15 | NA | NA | TGTGCCACCAGCAGAGAGGATTATGGCTACACCTTC | CATSREDYGYTF
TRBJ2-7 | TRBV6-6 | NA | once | TGTGCCAGCAGTCAAATACAGTCCTACGAGCAGTACTTC | CASSQIQSYEQYF
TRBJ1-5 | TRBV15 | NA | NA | TGTGCCACCAGCAGACGAGGCGGGGCTAACAATCAGCCCCAGCATTTT | CATSRRGGANNQPQHF
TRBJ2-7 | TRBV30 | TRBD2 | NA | TGTGCCTGGAGTGTATGGCGGGAGGGCCGGTACGAGCAGTACTTC | CAWSVWREGRYEQYF
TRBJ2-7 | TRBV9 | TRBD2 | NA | TGTGCCAGCAGCGTAACCCCTAGCGGGGGGGCCGAGCAGTACTTC | CASSVTPSGGAEQYF
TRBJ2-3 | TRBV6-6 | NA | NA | TGTGCCAGCAGTTCCTACAGGGATAGCACAGATACGCAGTATTTT | CASSSYRDSTDTQYF
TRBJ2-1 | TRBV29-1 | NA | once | TGCAGCGTTAAAACCGGGAACAAAGGAGCTCGGGATGAGCAGTTCTTC | CSVKTGNKGARDEQFF
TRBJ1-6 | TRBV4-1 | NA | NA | TGCGCCAGCAGCCATCTGAATCTGGGACTGTCCCTCGGCTCCTATAATTCACCCCTCCACTTT | CASSHLNLGLSLGSYNSPLHF
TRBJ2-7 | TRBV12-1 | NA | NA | TGTGCCAGCAGCTTTGCAAGCGGAGGGGGCTACGAGCAGTACTTC | CASSFASGGGYEQYF
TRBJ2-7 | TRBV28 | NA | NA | TGTGCCAGCAGTTTATCCCGTCTCGAGCAGTACTTC | CASSLSRLEQYF
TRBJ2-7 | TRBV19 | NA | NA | TGTGCCAGTGGGCCCAGCGAGCAGTACTTC | CASGPSEQYF
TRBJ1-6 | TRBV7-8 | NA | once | TGTGCCAGCAGGCCTACAGGGTTGGCTAATTCACCCCTCCACTTT | CASRPTGLANSPLHF
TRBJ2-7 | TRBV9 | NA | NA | TGTGCCAGCAGCGTAGGAACTTCAGCAGGCGAGCAGTACTTC | CASSVGTSAGEQYF
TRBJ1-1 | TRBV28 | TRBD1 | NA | TGTGCCAGCAGTACGCACCAGGGGGTCACTGAAGCTTTCTTT | CASSTHQGVTEAFF
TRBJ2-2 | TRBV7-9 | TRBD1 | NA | TGTGCCAGCAGCTTTGGACAGGCTCGGGAGCTGTTTTTT | CASSFGQARELFF
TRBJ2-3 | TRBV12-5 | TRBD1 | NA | TGTGCTAGTGGTTTGGTACAGGGGGGAGATACGCAGTATTTT | CASGLVQGGDTQYF
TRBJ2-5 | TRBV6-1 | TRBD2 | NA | TGTGCCAGCAGGGGCATAGCGGGAGCGGGGGAGACCCAGTACTTC | CASRGIAGAGETQYF
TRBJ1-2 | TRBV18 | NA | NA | TGTGCCAGCTCACCGTCCTCTCGACTCTATGGCTACACCTTC | CASSPSSRLYGYTF
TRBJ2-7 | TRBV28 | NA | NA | TGTGCCAGCAACCCAGCCGGGCGGGGCCTGGGCGAGCAGTACTTC | CASNPAGRGLGEQYF
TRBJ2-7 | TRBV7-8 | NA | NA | TGTGCCAGCAGATCTATTACGGGACGCAACTACGAGCAGTACTTC | CASRSITGRNYEQYF
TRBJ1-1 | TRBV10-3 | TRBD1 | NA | TGTGCCATCGCCAGGGAGGGGGCTGACACTGAAGCTTTCTTT | CAIAREGADTEAFF
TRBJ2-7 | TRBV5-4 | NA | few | TGTGCCAGCAGCTTCGGAGGAGCAGCCTACGAGCAGTACTTC | CASSFGGAAYEQYF